This TCR beta chain was sequenced during a study of identical twins' blood T cells. About the research overall: Around 46 million reads covered about six alpha-chain and about six beta-chain libraries.

The study's findings and limits: Shared CDR3 clonotype counts tracked mainly the product of cloneset sizes.

TCRdb processed the 5' RACE reads anew with MiXCR; each CDR3 protein has one entry. The repertoire holds fewer than 450,000 distinct CDR3 sequences, with under 30% as singletons. A remark on this clonotype: The antigen is not known.

The TCR was taken from a woman aged 18-49 years in good health. Sequencing input: PBMCs.

The CDR3 reads CATSRVVRSRPLYQPQHF. The DNA for the CDR3 is TGTGCCACCAGCAGAGTTGTTCGGTCCAGGCCCCTATATCAGCCCCAGCATTTT. This rearrangement joins TRBV15 to TRBJ1-5; D uncertain. The CDR3 contains 18 residues. V gave up 1 base and J gave up 5 bases, with 21 bases separating them. Germline assignment: CDR1 LNHNV and CDR2 YYDKDF (reference sequence).